These T cell receptor beta chains were read from a single sample in a study of blood T cell repertoires in COVID-19. TCRdb's copy holds only in-frame clones and misses some; the assay was immunoSEQ multiplex PCR. The sample lists around 150,000 clones; around 80% were seen once. The sequencing input was peripheral blood. Every receptor here comes from a woman older than 75 with active or convalescent COVID-19. CDR3s leave out the opening cysteine and the closing phenylalanine or tryptophan. The order of the fields is V gene, J gene, CDR3 protein.

V gene: TRBV5-1
J gene: TRBJ2-2
CDR3 protein: ASQKAGGSNTGELF

V gene: TRBV15
J gene: TRBJ2-2
CDR3 protein: ATSRGHTGELF

V gene: TRBV15
J gene: TRBJ2-2
CDR3 protein: ATSRDRLAGSGELF

V gene: TRBV7-3
J gene: TRBJ2-3
CDR3 protein: ASSLEGAHTDTQY

V gene: TRBV19
J gene: TRBJ2-2
CDR3 protein: ASRRTSGGSNTGELF

V gene: TRBV10-1
J gene: TRBJ2-1
CDR3 protein: ASRKRNEQF

V gene: TRBV13
J gene: TRBJ2-7
CDR3 protein: ASRRGLRYEQY

V gene: TRBV6-5
J gene: TRBJ1-6
CDR3 protein: ASSYRGQPNSPLH

V gene: TRBV5-1
J gene: TRBJ2-3
CDR3 protein: ASTIGQGSADTQY

V gene: TRBV6-6
J gene: TRBJ2-1
CDR3 protein: ASSRPGTGGNEQF

V gene: TRBV27
J gene: TRBJ2-3
CDR3 protein: ASSSSRSSTDTQY

V gene: TRBV28
J gene: TRBJ1-5
CDR3 protein: ASNRQGALNNQPQH

V gene: TRBV7-2
J gene: TRBJ2-1
CDR3 protein: ASSLRGRSEQF

V gene: TRBV6-5
J gene: TRBJ1-4
CDR3 protein: ASTQGVGEKLF

V gene: TRBV7-9
J gene: TRBJ1-6
CDR3 protein: ASSWDRGLSPLH

V gene: TRBV24-1
J gene: TRBJ2-4
CDR3 protein: ATSSGDGRQY

V gene: TRBV7-2
J gene: TRBJ1-1
CDR3 protein: ASIKTGITEAF

V gene: TRBV5-1
J gene: TRBJ2-5
CDR3 protein: ASSLPLRGGLETQY

V gene: TRBV7-3
J gene: TRBJ1-2
CDR3 protein: ASSMTGPTGYT

V gene: TRBV12-5
J gene: TRBJ1-5
CDR3 protein: ASGLLGAGNQPQH

V gene: TRBV27
J gene: TRBJ1-1
CDR3 protein: ATLPGQGAPEAF

V gene: TRBV5-1
J gene: TRBJ2-5
CDR3 protein: ASSTDRSIQETQY

V gene: TRBV7-2
J gene: TRBJ1-1
CDR3 protein: ASSRDRAGTEAF

V gene: TRBV7-2
J gene: TRBJ2-7
CDR3 protein: ASSRSQSSSYEQY

V gene: TRBV28
J gene: TRBJ1-2
CDR3 protein: ASRTGTGIPNYGYT

V gene: TRBV2
J gene: TRBJ2-3
CDR3 protein: ASSEALTGNTDTQY

V gene: TRBV11-2
J gene: TRBJ1-2
CDR3 protein: ASSSPDDRKYGYT

V gene: TRBV6-5
J gene: TRBJ1-1
CDR3 protein: ASSYEGALRAF

V gene: TRBV28
J gene: TRBJ1-1
CDR3 protein: ASSLRASGTEAF

V gene: TRBV7-2
J gene: TRBJ2-1
CDR3 protein: ASSIGGPNYNEQF

V gene: TRBV3-1/TRBV3-2
J gene: TRBJ1-3
CDR3 protein: ASSGPKYSGNTIY

V gene: TRBV7-2
J gene: TRBJ1-5
CDR3 protein: ASTPSRGQPQH

V gene: TRBV18
J gene: TRBJ2-7
CDR3 protein: ASSPGRSGLSEQY

V gene: TRBV2
J gene: TRBJ1-1
CDR3 protein: ASSDEPNTEAF

V gene: TRBV5-6
J gene: TRBJ2-3
CDR3 protein: ASSGYSHSTDTQY

V gene: TRBV4-1
J gene: TRBJ1-1
CDR3 protein: ASSQVQGARTEAF

V gene: TRBV27
J gene: TRBJ2-7
CDR3 protein: ASSPSRGPYEQY

V gene: TRBV7-9
J gene: TRBJ2-1
CDR3 protein: ASSQTSGLAGGSGNEQF

V gene: TRBV15
J gene: TRBJ2-6
CDR3 protein: ATSRVVGTGNGANVLT

V gene: TRBV6-5
J gene: TRBJ2-5
CDR3 protein: ASSYSTGGVETQY

V gene: TRBV27
J gene: TRBJ1-3
CDR3 protein: ASSLGGGPGNTIY

V gene: TRBV18
J gene: TRBJ1-2
CDR3 protein: ASSPTRAKINYGYT

V gene: TRBV28
J gene: TRBJ1-5
CDR3 protein: ASSFPKAGTGLYQGNQPQH

V gene: TRBV28
J gene: TRBJ2-3
CDR3 protein: ATRLGSTDTQY

V gene: TRBV7-9
J gene: TRBJ1-1
CDR3 protein: ASSHTLGTIMDTEAF

V gene: TRBV6-5
J gene: TRBJ1-2
CDR3 protein: ASSYTDTDGYT

V gene: TRBV4-3
J gene: TRBJ1-2
CDR3 protein: ASSQVSWDRNYGYT

V gene: TRBV5-5
J gene: TRBJ1-1
CDR3 protein: ASSPAGENTEAF

V gene: TRBV18
J gene: TRBJ1-1
CDR3 protein: ASSSNRGEAF

V gene: TRBV2
J gene: TRBJ1-5
CDR3 protein: ASSVTTGGGQPQH